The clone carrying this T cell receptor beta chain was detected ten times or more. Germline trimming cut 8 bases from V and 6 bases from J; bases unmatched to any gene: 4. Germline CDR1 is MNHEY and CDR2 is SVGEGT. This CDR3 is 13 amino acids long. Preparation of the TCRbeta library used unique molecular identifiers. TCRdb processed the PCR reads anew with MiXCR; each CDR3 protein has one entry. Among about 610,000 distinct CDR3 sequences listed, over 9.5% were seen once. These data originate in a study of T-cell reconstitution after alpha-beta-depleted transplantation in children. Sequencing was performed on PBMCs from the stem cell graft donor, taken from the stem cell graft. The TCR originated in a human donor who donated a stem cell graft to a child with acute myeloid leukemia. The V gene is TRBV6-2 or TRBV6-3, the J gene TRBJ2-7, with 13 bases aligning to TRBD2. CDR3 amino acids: CASELAGGSEQYF. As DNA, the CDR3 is TGTGCCAGCGAACTAGCGGGAGGGAGCGAGCAGTACTTC.